The 8 T cell receptor beta chains given below trace back to one sample, sequenced in a study of OX40 agonist ivuxolimab in advanced cancers. TCRdb's copy holds only in-frame clones and misses some; the assay was immunoSEQ multiplex PCR. The sample holds 70,000 or so clones, about 86% seen once. Specimen: CD4+ or CD8+ T cells sorted from blood, collected in a trial of the OX40 agonist ivuxolimab. The receptors come from an adult with an advanced solid tumor such as melanoma, head and neck, liver or kidney cancer.

J is TRBJ2-2 and V is TRBV5-1; 13 bases align to TRBD2. This CDR3 has 20 amino acids. The V gene's germline CDR1 is SGHRS and CDR2 YFSETQ. Germline trimming cut 4 bases from V and 4 bases from J; bases unmatched to any gene: 16. The CDR3 DNA reads TGCGCCAGCAGCATTTCGACAAAACTAGCGGGAGGGCCGGGCACCGGGGAGCTGTTTTTT. This sequence encodes CASSISTKLAGGPGTGELFF.

This chain connects TRBV28 to TRBJ2-7, with 7 nucleotides matching TRBD1. The CDR3 totals 12 residues. The germline V gene encodes CDR1 MDHEN and CDR2 SYDVKM. V trimming: 8 bases; J trimming: 6 bases; junction bases outside the gene matches: 7. The CDR3 bases are TGTGCCAGCCGGACAGGTCTAGGCGAGCAGTACTTC. Translating gives CASRTGLGEQYF. Combining the CDR3 with reference TRBV28 and TRBJ2-7 gives the whole variable domain DVKVTQSSRYLVKRTGEKVFLECVQDMDHENMFWYRQDPGLGLRLIYFSYDVKMKEKGDIPEGYSVSREKKERFSLILESASTNQTSMYLCASRTGLGEQYFGPGTRLTVT.

This chain links TRBV21-1 with TRBJ1-2; the D call TRBD1 from the table was never checked on the DNA. TRBV21-1 is classified as a pseudogene. There are 13 residues in the CDR3. CDR3 nucleotide sequence: TGTGCCAGCAGCTCACAGGGTCGGCATGGCTACACCTTC. This gives the protein CASSSQGRHGYTF.

This rearrangement joins TRBV25-1 to TRBJ1-3; TRBD1 matches at 7 bases. This CDR3 contains 15 residues. With V trimmed by 5 bases and J by 7 bases, 11 bases remained unmatched. Looked up from germline, CDR1 is MGHDK and CDR2 is SYGVNS. The DNA of the CDR3 is TGTGCCAGCAGTAGCATCGGTCCCAGGGGGAACACCATATATTTT. This gives the protein CASSSIGPRGNTIYF.

The rearrangement joins TRBV4-1 to TRBJ2-1; 9 bases map to TRBD1. Germline loops: CDR1 MGHRA, CDR2 YSYEKL. The V gene end was trimmed by 5 bases and the J gene end by 2 bases; junction bases not matched to a gene: 1. The CDR3 extends over 14 amino acids. CDR3 sequence reads: CASSWTGAYNEQFF. The CDR3 nucleotides are TGCGCCAGCAGCTGGACAGGGGCCTACAATGAGCAGTTCTTC.

This clone was counted a few times. The chain links TRBV6-6 to TRBJ2-7, with 11 bases identical to TRBD1. Germline V CDR1 and CDR2: MNHNY, SVGAGI (reference sequence). There are 15 residues in the CDR3. The ends lost 2 bases at V and 6 bases at J; junction bases unmatched: 6. CDR3 coding DNA: TGTGCCAGCAGTTACCGTACCGGGACAGGGGGCGAGCAGTACTTC. It codes for CASSYRTGTGGEQYF.

The chain recombines TRBV29-1 with TRBJ1-3, with 7 bases aligning to TRBD1. The V segment lost 0 bases and the J segment 1 base; nucleotides outside the gene matches: 3. Germline CDR1 SQVTM, CDR2 ANQGSEA. The CDR3 runs to 15 residues. CDR3 nucleotides: TGCAGCGTTGAAGACAGGGGGACGTCTGGAAACACCATATATTTT. Translated, it gives CSVEDRGTSGNTIYF.

The chain combines TRBV5-4 with TRBJ2-3, with a weak D call TRBD2 (6 bases). V lost 4 bases, J lost 4 bases, and 19 bases lay in between. Germline CDR1 and CDR2: SGHNT and YYREEE (reference sequence). The CDR3 sequence is 16 residues long. The DNA of the CDR3 is TGTGCCAGCAGCCACCGGGACTCTGGGATGGCAGATACGCAGTATTTT. It translates to CASSHRDSGMADTQYF.